Included here is one TCR beta chain sequence, with context. The sample is drawn from a study of blood T cell repertoires in COVID-19. On the study more broadly: The United States, Italy and Spain were the sources of the acute and convalescent COVID-19 samples. Sources were T cells, B-cell-depleted T cells, or PBMCs; the material itself was cDNA or gDNA.

J was trimmed by 1 base and V by 1 base; bases with no gene match: 7. The CDR3 totals 18 residues. Germline loops: CDR1 LNHNV, CDR2 YYDKDF (reference sequence). Authors' analysis steps: By means of reference gene primer amplification, nucleated cell counts were estimated. Assay: immunoSEQ multiplex PCR; the TCRdb copy retains only in-frame clones and omits some. V and J calls and clone size are those listed in that table; D and trimming were worked out from the DNA. The repertoire holds about 150,000 clones, with 80% as singletons. This clonotype originated in a man aged 60 to 75 with acute or convalescent COVID-19. What was sequenced was peripheral blood. The rearrangement links TRBV15 to TRBJ2-5; 12 nucleotides align to TRBD2. The chain's CDR3 is CATSRGETSGGIQETQYF. The CDR3 nucleotides read TGTGCCACCAGCAGAGGGGAGACTAGCGGGGGTATCCAAGAGACCCAGTACTTC.